This T cell receptor beta chain derives from a study of cytomegalovirus exposure and HLA in healthy donors. Study conclusions and caveats: Earlier findings revealed that most TCR beta V segments proved productive either about 87% or about 30% of the time. There were several of the most significant clusters that appeared linked to common viral pathogens in a later analysis. An analysis was carried out later, and it reportedly showed fewer N-insertions in an Asian-associated ancestry cluster than the approximately 660-donor mean. A cluster of highly shared sequence variants was likely a sequencing artifact.

On this clone: Its antigen is still unknown.

V shed 4 bases and J shed 0 bases, with 7 bases lying between them. CDR3 length equals 14 residues. Germline loops: CDR1 PRHDT, CDR2 FYEKMQ (reference sequence). PCR used 60 Vbeta primers and 13 Jbeta primers. Here immunoSEQ multiplex PCR was the method, and the copy in TCRdb shows in-frame clones only, minus some. This sample's clone table lists under 120,000 clones. This receptor was obtained from a man aged 50 or older in good health and CMV-seronegative. The material sequenced was PBMCs. The chain couples TRBV13 to TRBJ1-3, with TRBD1 as a possible D gene (5 bases). In DNA, the CDR3 is TGTGCCAGCAGCTCACAGGACTCTGGAAACACCATATATTTT. Its protein product is CASSSQDSGNTIYF.